This T cell receptor (beta chain) was recovered during a study of T cells in Graves' hyperthyroidism and ophthalmopathy. Findings and limits, study-wide: In validation, the model predicted ophthalmopathy. These predictions came a median about 6.8 months before onset.

V was clipped by 8 bases and J by 6 bases; unmatched bases: 9. This CDR3 region has 14 residues. CDR1 is SGHNT and CDR2 is YENEEA in the germline V gene. Around 10 ml fresh peripheral blood yielded the PBMCs. From RNA transcripts, TCR beta CDR3 regions were amplified. When the TCR CDR3 underwent first-round RT-PCR, the HTBI primer set was used. TCRdb re-called the multiplex PCR reads with MiXCR, one entry per CDR3 protein. Among 500,000 to 750,000 distinct CDR3 sequences listed, 13% to 15% were seen once. The sample holds a few counts of this clonotype. Its specificity is unknown. The chain has TRBV11-3 and TRBJ2-2, with 7 bases that match TRBD2. The material sequenced was blood. The TCR comes from a woman under 30 with Graves' ophthalmopathy. The DNA for the CDR3 is TGTGCCAGCGGGCCGGGAGGTACCCCCGGGGAGCTGTTTTTT. Its translation: CASGPGGTPGELFF.